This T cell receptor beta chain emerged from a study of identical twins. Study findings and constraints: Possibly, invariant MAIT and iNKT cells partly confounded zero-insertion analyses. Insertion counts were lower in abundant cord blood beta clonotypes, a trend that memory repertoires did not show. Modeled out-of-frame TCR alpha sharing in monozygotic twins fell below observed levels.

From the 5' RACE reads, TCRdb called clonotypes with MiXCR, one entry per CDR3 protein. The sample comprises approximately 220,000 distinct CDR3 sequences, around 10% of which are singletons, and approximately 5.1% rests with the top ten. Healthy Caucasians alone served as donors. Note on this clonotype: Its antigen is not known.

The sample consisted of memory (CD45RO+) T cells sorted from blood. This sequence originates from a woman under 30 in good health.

CDR3 amino acids: CASPGQGAYEQYF. Here the CDR3 DNA reads TGTGCCAGCCCGGGACAGGGGGCTTACGAGCAGTACTTC. The V and J genes are TRBV6-1 and TRBJ2-7; 12 bases align to TRBD1. Germline V lookup: CDR1 MNHNS, CDR2 SASEGT. The CDR3 consists of 13 residues. V lost 8 bases and J lost 4; bases outside the gene matches: 3.